This T cell receptor beta chain was identified during a study of T cell responses to AZD1222 COVID-19 vaccine. Clones were read by immunoSEQ multiplex PCR, and TCRdb kept only the in-frame ones, dropping some. The sample has more than 90,000 clones, more than 75% seen once. This specimen consisted of peripheral blood, obtained on day 0 of AZD1222 vaccination. The receptor was isolated from an adult in good health.

The CDR3 sequence: CASSPGVSYEQYF. DNA of the CDR3: TGCGCCAGCAGTCCGGGGGTCTCCTACGAGCAGTACTTC. The V and J genes are TRBV10-1 and TRBJ2-7, with D possibly being TRBD2 (6 bases). The CDR3 has 13 amino acids. Trimming shortened V by 5 bases and J by 0 bases, and 8 bases separated the two germline ends. Germline values: CDR1 WNHNN, CDR2 SYGVQD (reference sequence).